This T cell receptor beta chain comes out of a study of cytomegalovirus exposure and HLA in healthy donors. This clone was observed a single time. Its matching antigen is unknown. Per the germline V gene, CDR1 is KGHSY and CDR2 is FQNENV. V was cut by 6 bases and J by 5 bases, with 19 bases left in between. This CDR3 region has 15 residues. Overall study findings and caveats: Reported findings show TCR beta sequences accurately forecast HLA-A and HLA-B alleles in most subjects.

PCR used 60 Vbeta primers and 13 Jbeta primers. Profiled with immunoSEQ multiplex PCR; TCRdb holds only in-frame clones, not every one. Among 70,000 to 95,000 clones listed, more than 60% were seen once. This TCR came from a man aged 40-50 years in good health and CMV-seronegative. The specimen was PBMCs. The V and J genes are TRBV16 and TRBJ1-1; tentative D call: TRBD1 (5 bases). CDR3 in amino acids: CASRESAGRETEAFF. The CDR3 nucleotides read TGTGCCAGCAGAGAAAGCGCGGGGCGAGAAACTGAAGCTTTCTTT.